One TCR beta chain is described in this entry. The target antigen is unknown. These data are taken from a study of blood T cells in healthy people across ages. V dropped 6 bases and J dropped 6 bases, with 20 bases sitting between them. The germline gives CDR1 MNHEY, CDR2 SMNVEV (reference sequence). This CDR3 region has 15 residues. A J-beta primer mix and a sample-barcoded 5' primer were used in a second PCR of roughly 6 to 12 cycles. A single record per CDR3 protein comes from TCRdb applying MiXCR to the 5' RACE reads. The profile shows around 1,800,000 distinct CDR3 sequences, approximately 39% of them singletons. Overall study results and limits: Naive and antigen-experienced cells were not separated, limiting conclusive comparison.

This clonotype was sampled from a human donor in good health. The chain links TRBV27 to TRBJ1-2; maybe TRBD1 (5 bases). The sequenced sample consisted of blood. The CDR3 DNA reads TGTGCCAGCAGAGTGTGGGGCAGGGTTGGCGATGGCTACACCTTC. Its protein product is CASRVWGRVGDGYTF.